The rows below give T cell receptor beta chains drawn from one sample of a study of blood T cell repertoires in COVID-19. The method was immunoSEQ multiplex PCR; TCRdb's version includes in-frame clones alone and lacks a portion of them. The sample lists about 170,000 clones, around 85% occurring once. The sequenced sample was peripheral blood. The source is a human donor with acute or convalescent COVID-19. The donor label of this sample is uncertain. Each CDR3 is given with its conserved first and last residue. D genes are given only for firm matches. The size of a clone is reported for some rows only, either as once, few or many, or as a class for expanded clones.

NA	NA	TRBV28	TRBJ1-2	CASTNPGQRYGYTF	TGTGCCAGCACCAACCCCGGACAGCGCTATGGCTACACCTTC
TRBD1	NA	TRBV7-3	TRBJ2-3	CASSLDRGRNTQYF	TGTGCCAGCAGCTTAGACAGGGGGCGAAATACGCAGTATTTT
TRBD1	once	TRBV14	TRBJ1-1	CASSPLGTGARQTEAFF	TGTGCCAGCAGCCCGTTAGGGACAGGGGCGCGACAAACTGAAGCTTTCTTT
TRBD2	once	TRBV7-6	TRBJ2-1	CASSRTGTRTSIYNEQFF	TGTGCCAGCAGCCGAACCGGGACTAGGACTTCAATTTACAATGAGCAGTTCTTC
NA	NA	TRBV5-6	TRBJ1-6	CASSPGQSSPLHF	TGTGCCAGCAGCCCGGGACAAAGCTCACCCCTCCACTTT
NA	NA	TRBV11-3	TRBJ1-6	CASSLIVRDYNSPLHF	TGTGCCAGCAGCTTAATAGTGAGAGATTATAATTCACCCCTCCACTTT
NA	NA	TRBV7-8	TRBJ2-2	CASSLRSISGELFF	TGTGCCAGCAGCTTACGCAGTATCTCCGGGGAGCTGTTTTTT
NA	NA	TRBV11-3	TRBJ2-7	CASSSSGDEQYF	TGTGCCAGCAGCTCCTCGGGTGACGAGCAGTACTTC
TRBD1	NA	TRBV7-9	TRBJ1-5	CASSLGGQVNQPQHF	TGTGCCAGCAGCTTAGGTGGACAGGTCAATCAGCCCCAGCATTTT
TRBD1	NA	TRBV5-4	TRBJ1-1	CASSSRGDLEAFF	TGTGCCAGCAGCTCCAGGGGGGATCTCGAAGCTTTCTTT
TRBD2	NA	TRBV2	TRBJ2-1	CASSRLAEYNEQFF	TGTGCCAGCAGTAGACTAGCGGAGTACAATGAGCAGTTCTTC
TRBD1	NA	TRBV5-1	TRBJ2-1	CASSLDRGISIRQHNEQFF	TGCGCCAGCAGCTTGGACAGGGGAATTAGTATCAGACAGCACAATGAGCAGTTCTTC
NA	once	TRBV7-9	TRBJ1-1	CASSPIGGGTEAFF	TGTGCCAGCAGCCCCATAGGGGGGGGTACTGAAGCTTTCTTT
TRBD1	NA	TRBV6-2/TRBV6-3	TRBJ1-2	CASSRTGGANYGYTF	TGTGCCAGCAGTCGAACAGGGGGGGCGAACTATGGCTACACCTTC
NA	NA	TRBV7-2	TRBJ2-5	CASSLGGTQETQYF	TGTGCCAGCAGCTTAGGAGGCACCCAAGAGACCCAGTACTTC
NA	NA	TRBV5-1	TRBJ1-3	CASSLRQDSSSGNTIYF	TGCGCCAGCAGCCTAAGACAGGATTCAAGCTCTGGAAACACCATATATTTT
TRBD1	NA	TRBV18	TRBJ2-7	CASSPFGQGNEQYF	TGTGCCAGCTCACCTTTTGGACAGGGCAACGAGCAGTACTTC
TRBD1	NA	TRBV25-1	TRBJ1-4	CASSDRGGTANEKLFF	TGTGCCAGCAGTGACCGAGGAGGGACAGCGAATGAAAAACTGTTTTTT
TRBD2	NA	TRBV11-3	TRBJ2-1	CASSPSGNNEQFF	TGTGCCAGCAGCCCAAGCGGGAACAATGAGCAGTTCTTC
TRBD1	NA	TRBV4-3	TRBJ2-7	CASSPRTGDYEQYF	TGCGCCAGCAGCCCCCGGACAGGAGACTACGAGCAGTACTTC
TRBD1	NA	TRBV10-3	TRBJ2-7	CAISDSDRAAYEQYF	TGTGCCATCAGTGATTCGGACAGGGCCGCCTACGAGCAGTACTTC
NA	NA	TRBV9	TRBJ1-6	CASSVGNRVSPLHF	TGTGCCAGCAGCGTAGGTAACCGCGTCTCACCCCTCCACTTT
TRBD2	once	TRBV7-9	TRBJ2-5	CASSPIRGAGGRGETQYF	TGTGCCAGCAGCCCTATAAGGGGGGCGGGGGGCCGTGGAGAGACCCAGTACTTC
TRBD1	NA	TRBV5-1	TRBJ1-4	CASSSGQGAALREKLFF	TGCGCCAGCAGCTCCGGACAGGGGGCGGCCTTGAGGGAAAAACTGTTTTTT
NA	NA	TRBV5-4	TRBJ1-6	CASSFTYTGPNSPLHF	TGTGCCAGCAGCTTTACTTATACAGGGCCTAATTCACCCCTCCACTTT
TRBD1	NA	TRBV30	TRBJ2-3	CASLGAGGADTQYF	TGTGCCTCCCTAGGGGCAGGGGGCGCAGATACGCAGTATTTT
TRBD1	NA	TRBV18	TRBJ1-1	CASSPTGQNTEAFF	TGTGCCAGCTCACCGACAGGGCAGAACACTGAAGCTTTCTTT
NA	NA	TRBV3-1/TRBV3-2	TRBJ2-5	CASSQVGETQYF	TGTGCCAGCAGCCAAGTCGGGGAGACCCAGTACTTC
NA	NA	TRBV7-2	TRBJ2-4	CASSPPQGAKNIQYF	TGTGCCAGCAGCCCACCTCAGGGAGCCAAAAACATTCAGTACTTC
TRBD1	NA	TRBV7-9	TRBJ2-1	CASSLGTGGNEQFF	TGTGCCAGCAGCTTAGGGACAGGGGGCAATGAGCAGTTCTTC
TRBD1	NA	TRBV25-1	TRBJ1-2	CASRAGTGVEGYTF	TGTGCCAGCAGAGCCGGGACAGGGGTGGAGGGCTACACCTTC
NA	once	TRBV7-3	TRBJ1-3	CASSLEGGNSGNTIYF	TGTGCCAGCAGCTTAGAGGGGGGGAACTCTGGAAACACCATATATTTT
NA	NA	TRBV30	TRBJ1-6	CAWSSAGVNSPLHF	TGTGCCTGGAGTTCTGCCGGAGTTAATTCACCCCTCCACTTT
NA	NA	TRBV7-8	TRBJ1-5	CASSYTGFNQPQHF	TGTGCCAGCAGCTACACAGGGTTCAATCAGCCCCAGCATTTT
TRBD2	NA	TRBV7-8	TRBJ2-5	CASSPLRGLGALTQYF	TGTGCCAGCAGTCCCCTTCGGGGACTAGGCGCCCTAACCCAGTACTTC
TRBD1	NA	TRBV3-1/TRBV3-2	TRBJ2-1	CASSQDLGGLDEQFF	TGTGCCAGCAGCCAAGATCTAGGGGGCCTCGATGAGCAGTTCTTC
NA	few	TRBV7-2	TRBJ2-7	CASSFPPGNSYEQYF	TGTGCCAGCAGCTTTCCCCCCGGGAACTCCTACGAGCAGTACTTC
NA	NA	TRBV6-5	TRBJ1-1	CASSYTQEGGEAFF	TGTGCCAGCAGTTACACACAGGAGGGCGGTGAAGCTTTCTTT
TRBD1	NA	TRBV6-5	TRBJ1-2	CASSLHGQGVGYTF	TGTGCCAGCAGTTTACATGGACAGGGCGTTGGCTACACCTTC
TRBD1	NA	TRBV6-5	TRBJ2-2	CASSNRDRSTGELFF	TGTGCCAGCAGTAACCGGGACAGAAGTACCGGGGAGCTGTTTTTT
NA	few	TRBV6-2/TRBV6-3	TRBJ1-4	CASSYHSNEKLFF	TGTGCCAGCAGTTACCACTCGAATGAAAAACTGTTTTTT
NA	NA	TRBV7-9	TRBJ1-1	CASSTERKAHAPRLGTEAFF	TGTGCCAGCAGCACAGAGAGGAAAGCACACGCCCCGCGATTGGGCACTGAAGCTTTCTTT
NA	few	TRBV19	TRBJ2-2	CASSKTANTGELFF	TGTGCCAGTAGTAAAACAGCGAACACCGGGGAGCTGTTTTTT
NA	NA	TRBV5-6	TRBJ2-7	CASSLRGEQYF	TGTGCCAGCAGCTTGCGGGGCGAGCAGTACTTC
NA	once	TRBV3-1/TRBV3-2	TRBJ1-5	CASSQEMGGGVPQHF	TGTGCCAGCAGCCAAGAGATGGGGGGAGGGGTGCCCCAGCATTTT
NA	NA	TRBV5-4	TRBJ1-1	CASNRDNLNTEAFF	TGTGCCAGCAACCGCGACAACCTGAACACTGAAGCTTTCTTT
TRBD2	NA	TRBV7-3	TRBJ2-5	CASSPPPGTSGEETQYF	TGTGCCAGCAGCCCGCCTCCCGGGACTAGCGGGGAAGAGACCCAGTACTTC